This T cell receptor (beta chain) was profiled in a study of OX40 agonist ivuxolimab in advanced cancers. Across the study: Prior checkpoint blockade (anti-PD-1, anti-PD-L1 or anti-CTLA-4) was permitted; less than 45% had it.

Trimming took off 3 bases at V and 6 bases at J, with 14 bases between the two ends. The CDR3 totals 15 residues. Germline V CDR1 and CDR2: LGHNA, YSLEER. Profiling relied on immunoSEQ multiplex PCR, and the TCRdb table lists in-frame clones only, not all of them. Of about 62,000 clones in the sample, roughly 78% were seen once. The chain uses TRBV4-3 and TRBJ2-2; no clear D. The sequence derives from an adult with an advanced solid tumor such as melanoma, head and neck, liver or kidney cancer. This sample comprised CD4+ or CD8+ T cells sorted from blood, obtained in a trial of the OX40 agonist ivuxolimab. The DNA of the CDR3 is TGCGCCAGCAGCCAGGGTCTAATTGACGCCGGGGAGCTGTTTTTT. As protein: CASSQGLIDAGELFF.